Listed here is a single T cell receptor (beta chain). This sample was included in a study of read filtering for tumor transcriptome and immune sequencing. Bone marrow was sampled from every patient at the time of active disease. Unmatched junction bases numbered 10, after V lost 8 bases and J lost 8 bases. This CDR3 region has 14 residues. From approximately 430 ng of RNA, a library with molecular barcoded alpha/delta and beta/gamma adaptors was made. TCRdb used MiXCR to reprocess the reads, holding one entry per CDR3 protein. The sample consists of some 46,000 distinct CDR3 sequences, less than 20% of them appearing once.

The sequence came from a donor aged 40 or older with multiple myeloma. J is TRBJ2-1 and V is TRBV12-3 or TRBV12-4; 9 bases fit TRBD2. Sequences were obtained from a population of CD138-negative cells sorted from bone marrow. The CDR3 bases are TGTGCCAGCTCCCCTAGCGGGGTAACCCATGAGCAGTTCTTC. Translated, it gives CASSPSGVTHEQFF.